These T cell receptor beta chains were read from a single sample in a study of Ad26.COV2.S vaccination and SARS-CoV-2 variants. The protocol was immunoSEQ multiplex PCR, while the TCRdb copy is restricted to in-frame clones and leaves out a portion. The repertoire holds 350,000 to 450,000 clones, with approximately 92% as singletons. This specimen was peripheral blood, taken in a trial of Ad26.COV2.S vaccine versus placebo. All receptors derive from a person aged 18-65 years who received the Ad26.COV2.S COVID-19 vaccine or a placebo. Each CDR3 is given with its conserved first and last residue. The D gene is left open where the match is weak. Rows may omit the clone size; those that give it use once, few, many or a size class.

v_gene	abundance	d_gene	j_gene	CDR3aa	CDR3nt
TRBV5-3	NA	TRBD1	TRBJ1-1	CARSSTGKHDPTEAFF	TGTGCCAGAAGCTCGACAGGGAAGCATGATCCGACTGAAGCTTTCTTT
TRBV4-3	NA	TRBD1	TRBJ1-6	CASSPSRQGYSSPLHF	TGCGCCAGCAGCCCCTCGCGACAGGGCTACAGCTCACCCCTCCACTTT
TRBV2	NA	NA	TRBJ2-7	CASSDFGATGAYEQYF	TGTGCCAGCAGTGACTTTGGGGCTACTGGGGCCTACGAGCAGTACTTC
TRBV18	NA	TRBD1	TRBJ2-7	CASSPPGTGGHEQYF	TGTGCCAGCTCACCACCCGGGACAGGAGGCCACGAGCAGTACTTC
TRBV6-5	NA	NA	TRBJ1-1	CASSYVRLVTEAFF	TGTGCCAGCAGTTACGTGAGGCTGGTCACTGAAGCTTTCTTT
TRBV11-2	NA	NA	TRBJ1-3	CASSLDRGRMNSGNTIYF	TGTGCCAGCAGCTTAGATCGGGGCAGGATGAACTCTGGAAACACCATATATTTT
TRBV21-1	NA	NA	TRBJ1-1	CASSGQLNTEAFF	TGTGCCAGCAGCGGACAGTTGAACACTGAAGCTTTCTTT
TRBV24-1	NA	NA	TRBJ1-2	CATSDPGTAYGYTF	TGTGCCACCAGTGACCCCGGGACGGCCTATGGCTACACCTTC
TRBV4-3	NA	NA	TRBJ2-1	CASSQHRVDEQFF	TGCGCCAGCAGCCAGCACAGGGTCGATGAGCAGTTCTTC
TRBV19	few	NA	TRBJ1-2	CASSILSGSYGYTF	TGTGCCAGTAGTATTCTTTCAGGATCCTATGGCTACACCTTC
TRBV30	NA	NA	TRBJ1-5	CAWSVGSRGSNQPQHF	TGTGCCTGGAGTGTGGGGAGCAGGGGTAGCAATCAGCCCCAGCATTTT
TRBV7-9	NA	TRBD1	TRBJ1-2	CASSDRGANYGYTF	TGTGCCAGCAGCGACAGGGGCGCTAACTATGGCTACACCTTC
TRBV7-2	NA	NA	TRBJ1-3	CASSLVVSGGNTIYF	TGTGCCAGCAGCTTAGTGGTCTCCGGAGGAAACACCATATATTTT
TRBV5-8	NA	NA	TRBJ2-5	CASSKTGGQTQYF	TGTGCCAGCAGCAAAACAGGTGGCCAGACCCAGTACTTC
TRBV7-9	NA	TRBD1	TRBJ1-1	CASSPRDRVGEDTEAFF	TGTGCCAGCAGCCCTCGGGACAGGGTTGGAGAGGACACTGAAGCTTTCTTT
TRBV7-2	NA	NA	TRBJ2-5	CASSLGGGPETQYF	TGTGCCAGCAGCTTAGGAGGGGGGCCGGAGACCCAGTACTTC
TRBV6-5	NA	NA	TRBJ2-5	CASSYHTGSYQETQYF	TGTGCCAGCAGTTACCACACGGGCTCGTACCAAGAGACCCAGTACTTC
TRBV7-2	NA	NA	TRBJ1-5	CASSTGLYSNQPQHF	TGTGCCAGCAGCACCGGACTGTATAGCAATCAGCCCCAGCATTTT
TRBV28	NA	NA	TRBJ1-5	CASSLSPTGHGNQPQHF	TGTGCCAGCAGTTTATCCCCCACAGGGCACGGCAATCAGCCCCAGCATTTT
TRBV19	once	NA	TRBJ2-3	CASSIGPNPTDTQYF	TGTGCCAGTAGTATCGGGCCTAATCCCACAGATACGCAGTATTTT
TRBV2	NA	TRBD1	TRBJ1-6	CARGDRGGNSPLHF	TGTGCCAGGGGGGACAGGGGTGGAAATTCACCCCTCCACTTT
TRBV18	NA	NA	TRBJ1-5	CASSPAQNQPQHF	TGTGCCAGCTCACCGGCGCAGAATCAGCCCCAGCATTTT
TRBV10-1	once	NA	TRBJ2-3	CASSDAGSDTQYF	TGCGCCAGCAGTGATGCAGGGTCAGATACGCAGTATTTT
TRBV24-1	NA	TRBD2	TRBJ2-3	CATSEPGLAGLDTQYF	TGTGCCACCAGTGAACCGGGACTAGCGGGGTTAGATACGCAGTATTTT
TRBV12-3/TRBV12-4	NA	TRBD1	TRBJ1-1	CASMTGINTEAFF	TGTGCCAGCATGACAGGGATCAACACTGAAGCTTTCTTT
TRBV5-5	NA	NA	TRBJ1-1	CASSYGSTTEAFF	TGTGCCAGCAGCTATGGCAGTACCACTGAAGCTTTCTTT
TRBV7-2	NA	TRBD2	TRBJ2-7	CASSLTAGAVVNEQYF	TGTGCCAGCAGCCTGACAGCGGGGGCTGTCGTCAACGAGCAGTACTTC
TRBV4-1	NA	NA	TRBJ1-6	CASSQDRPNRAPLHF	TGCGCCAGCAGCCAAGATCGACCCAACAGGGCACCCCTCCACTTT
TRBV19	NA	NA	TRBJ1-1	CASTLPGMNTEAFF	TGTGCCAGTACCCTCCCAGGGATGAACACTGAAGCTTTCTTT
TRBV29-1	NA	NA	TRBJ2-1	CSVVPGSYNEQFF	TGCAGCGTTGTGCCGGGGTCCTACAATGAGCAGTTCTTC
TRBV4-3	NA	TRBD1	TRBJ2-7	CASSHSGTGAYEQYF	TGCGCCAGCAGCCATAGTGGGACAGGGGCTTACGAGCAGTACTTC
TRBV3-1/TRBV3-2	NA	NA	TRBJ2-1	CASSQAGSNNEQFF	TGTGCCAGCAGCCAAGCTGGGTCAAACAATGAGCAGTTCTTC
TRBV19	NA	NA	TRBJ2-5	CASSIDAETQYF	TGTGCCAGTAGTATAGATGCGGAGACCCAGTACTTC
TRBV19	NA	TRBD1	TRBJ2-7	CASSAGQGSYEQYF	TGTGCCAGTAGCGCGGGACAGGGCTCCTACGAGCAGTACTTC
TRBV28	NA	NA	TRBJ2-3	CASSRPPKVYF	TGTGCCAGCAGTCGACCTCCCAAGGTTTATTTT
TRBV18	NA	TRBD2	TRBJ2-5	CASSPRAGGPLGETQYF	TGTGCCAGCTCACCACGGGCGGGGGGGCCACTCGGAGAGACCCAGTACTTC
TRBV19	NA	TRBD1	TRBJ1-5	CASSRDSSNQPQHF	TGTGCCAGTAGTAGGGACAGCAGCAATCAGCCCCAGCATTTT
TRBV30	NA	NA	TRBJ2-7	CAWSAPRVGAYEQYF	TGTGCCTGGAGTGCCCCTCGGGTGGGGGCCTACGAGCAGTACTTC
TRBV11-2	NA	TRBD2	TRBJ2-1	CASSLGFSGGGYNEQFF	TGTGCCAGCAGCTTAGGTTTTAGCGGGGGGGGATACAATGAGCAGTTCTTC
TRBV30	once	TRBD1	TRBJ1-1	CAWTKGQGAGAFF	TGTGCCTGGACCAAGGGGCAGGGGGCCGGAGCTTTCTTT
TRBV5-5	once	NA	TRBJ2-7	CASSFVPGASSYEQYF	TGTGCCAGCAGCTTCGTCCCGGGCGCCTCCTCCTACGAGCAGTACTTC
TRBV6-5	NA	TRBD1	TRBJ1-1	CASSFLRQGSPFF	TGTGCCAGCAGTTTTCTACGACAGGGAAGTCCTTTCTTT